This T cell receptor (beta chain) was observed in a study of blood T cell repertoires in COVID-19. About the research overall: Acute and convalescent COVID-19 specimens originated in the United States, Italy and Spain. T cells, B-cell-depleted T cells, or PBMCs supplied cDNA or gDNA.

The CDR3 runs 17 residues. CDR1 and CDR2 from the germline V gene are SNHLY and FYNNEI. V shed 3 bases, J shed 5 bases, and the junction held 12 bases outside the gene matches. How the authors handled the data: Amplification of reference gene primers was used by the study to estimate nucleated cell counts. Using immunoSEQ multiplex PCR, the repertoire was profiled, and TCRdb retains in-frame clones only, with some absent. The D gene and trimming were derived from the DNA, and the V and J assignments and clone size from that table. The sample includes under 150,000 clones, approximately 81% seen only once; the top ten take less than 2%. This clone is a singleton in its sample.

The V call is TRBV2, the J call TRBJ2-5, with TRBD1 identical over 10 bases. The receptor was derived from a man aged 50-60 years with acute or convalescent COVID-19. The sequenced material came from peripheral blood. The CDR3 loop reads CASSEDAPTGGWETQYF. CDR3 bases: TGTGCCAGCAGTGAGGACGCCCCGACAGGGGGCTGGGAGACCCAGTACTTC.